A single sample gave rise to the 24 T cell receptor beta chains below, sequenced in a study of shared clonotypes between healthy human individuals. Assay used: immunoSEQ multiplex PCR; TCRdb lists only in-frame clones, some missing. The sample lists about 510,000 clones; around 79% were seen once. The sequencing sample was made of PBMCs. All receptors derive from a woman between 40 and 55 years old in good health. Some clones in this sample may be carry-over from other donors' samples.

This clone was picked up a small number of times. The CDR3 is CASSESWRAEPQHF. Here the CDR3 DNA reads TGTGCCAGCAGTGAAAGTTGGAGGGCTGAGCCCCAGCATTTT. V is TRBV6-1 and J is TRBJ1-5; D not certain. Germline-derived CDR1 and CDR2 are MNHNS and SASEGT. The CDR3 is made up of 14 amino acids. With 2 bases removed from V and 8 bases from J, the gap between germline ends came to 13 bases.

For the CDR3, the DNA is TGCAGCGGGACTAGCGGGAACTCCTACGAGCAGTACTTC. It yields the protein CSGTSGNSYEQYF. The genes are TRBV29-1 and TRBJ2-7, with 12 positions matching TRBD2. Germline V CDR1 and CDR2: SQVTM, ANQGSEA. The V and J ends lost 7 bases and 0 bases, in that order; junction bases with no gene match: 1. The CDR3 is 13 amino acids.

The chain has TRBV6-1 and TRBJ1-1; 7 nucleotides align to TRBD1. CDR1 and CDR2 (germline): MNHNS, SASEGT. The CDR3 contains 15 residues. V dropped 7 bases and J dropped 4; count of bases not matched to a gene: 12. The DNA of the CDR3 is TGTGCCAGCACGGAGGGGGCAGGAGGTGTCACTGAAGCTTTCTTT. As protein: CASTEGAGGVTEAFF.

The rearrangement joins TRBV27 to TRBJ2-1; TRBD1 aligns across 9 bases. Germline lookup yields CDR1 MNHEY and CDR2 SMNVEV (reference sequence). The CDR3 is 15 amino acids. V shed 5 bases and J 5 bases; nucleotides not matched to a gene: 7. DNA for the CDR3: TGTGCCAGCAGTGCCGACAGGGGGTTCGACAATGAGCAGTTCTTC. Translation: CASSADRGFDNEQFF.

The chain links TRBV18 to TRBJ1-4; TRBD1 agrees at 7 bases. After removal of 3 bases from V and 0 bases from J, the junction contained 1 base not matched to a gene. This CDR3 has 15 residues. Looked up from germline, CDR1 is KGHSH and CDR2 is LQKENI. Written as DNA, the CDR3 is TGTGCCAGCTCACCGGGACAGACAACTAATGAAAAACTGTTTTTT. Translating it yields CASSPGQTTNEKLFF.

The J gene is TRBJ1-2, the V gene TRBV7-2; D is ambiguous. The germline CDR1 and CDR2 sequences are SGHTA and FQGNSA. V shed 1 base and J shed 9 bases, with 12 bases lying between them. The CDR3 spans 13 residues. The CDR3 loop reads CASSLGGGLSYTF. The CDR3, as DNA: TGTGCCAGCAGCTTAGGCGGCGGTTTAAGCTACACCTTC. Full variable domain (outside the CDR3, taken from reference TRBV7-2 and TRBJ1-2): GAGVSQSPSNKVTEKGKDVELRCDPISGHTALYWYRQSLGQGLEFLIYFQGNSAPDKSGLPSDRFSAERTGGSVSTLTIQRTQQEDSAVYLCASSLGGGLSYTFGSGTRLTVV.

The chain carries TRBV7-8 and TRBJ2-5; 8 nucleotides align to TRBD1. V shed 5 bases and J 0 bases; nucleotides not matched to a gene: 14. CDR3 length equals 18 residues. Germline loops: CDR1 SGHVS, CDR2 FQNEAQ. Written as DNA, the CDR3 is TGTGCCAGCAGCCTGGGCGGTCTCAGGGGGCCCTACCAAGAGACCCAGTACTTC. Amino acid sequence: CASSLGGLRGPYQETQYF. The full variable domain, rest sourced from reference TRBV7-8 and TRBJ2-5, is GAGVSQSPRYKVAKRGQDVALRCDPISGHVSLFWYQQALGQGPEFLTYFQNEAQLDKSGLPSDRFFAERPEGSVSTLKIQRTQQEDSAVYLCASSLGGLRGPYQETQYFGPGTRLLVL.

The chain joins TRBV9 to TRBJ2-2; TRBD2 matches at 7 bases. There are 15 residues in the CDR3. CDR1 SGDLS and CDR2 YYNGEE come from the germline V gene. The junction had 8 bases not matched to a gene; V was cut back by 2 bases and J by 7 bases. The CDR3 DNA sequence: TGTGCCAGCAGCGTGGAGGGAGGGGCCCACGGGGAGCTGTTTTTT. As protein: CASSVEGGAHGELFF.

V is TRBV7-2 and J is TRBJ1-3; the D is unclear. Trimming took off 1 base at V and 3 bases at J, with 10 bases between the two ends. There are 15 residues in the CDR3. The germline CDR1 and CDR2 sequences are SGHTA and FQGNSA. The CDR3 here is CASSLDGVIGNTIYF. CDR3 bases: TGTGCCAGCAGCTTAGATGGGGTTATTGGAAACACCATATATTTT.

CDR3 protein: CASSFGAGFNTEAFF. The CDR3 DNA follows: TGCGCCAGCAGCTTCGGGGCAGGGTTTAACACTGAAGCTTTCTTT. The chain combines TRBV5-1 with TRBJ1-1; a possible D gene is TRBD1 (5 bases). The CDR3 spans 15 residues. The V end was cut by 2 bases, the J end by 2 bases, with 13 bases between. Germline CDR1 SGHRS, CDR2 YFSETQ.

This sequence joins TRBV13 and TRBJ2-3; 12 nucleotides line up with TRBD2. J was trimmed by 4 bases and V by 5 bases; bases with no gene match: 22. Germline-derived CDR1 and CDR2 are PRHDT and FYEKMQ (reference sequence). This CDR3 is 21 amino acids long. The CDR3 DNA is TGTGCCAGCAGCAGTAAAAGACGACTAGCGGGAGATGCGTATGTCCCAGATACGCAGTATTTT. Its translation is CASSSKRRLAGDAYVPDTQYF.

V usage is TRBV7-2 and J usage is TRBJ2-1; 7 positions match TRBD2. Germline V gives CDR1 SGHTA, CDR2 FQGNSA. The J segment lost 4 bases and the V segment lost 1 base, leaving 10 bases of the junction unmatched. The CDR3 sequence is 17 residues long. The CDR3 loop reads CASSLGRGGRGYNEQFF. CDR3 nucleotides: TGTGCCAGCAGCTTAGGAAGGGGCGGGAGAGGGTACAATGAGCAGTTCTTC. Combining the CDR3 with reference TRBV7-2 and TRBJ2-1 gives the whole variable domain GAGVSQSPSNKVTEKGKDVELRCDPISGHTALYWYRQSLGQGLEFLIYFQGNSAPDKSGLPSDRFSAERTGGSVSTLTIQRTQQEDSAVYLCASSLGRGGRGYNEQFFGPGTRLTVL.

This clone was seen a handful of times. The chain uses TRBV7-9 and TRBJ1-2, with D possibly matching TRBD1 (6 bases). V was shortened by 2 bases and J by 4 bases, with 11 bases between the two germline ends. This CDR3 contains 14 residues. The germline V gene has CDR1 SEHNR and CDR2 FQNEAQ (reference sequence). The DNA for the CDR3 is TGTGCCAGCAGCTTATGGGACACGAGCTATGGCTACACCTTC. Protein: CASSLWDTSYGYTF.

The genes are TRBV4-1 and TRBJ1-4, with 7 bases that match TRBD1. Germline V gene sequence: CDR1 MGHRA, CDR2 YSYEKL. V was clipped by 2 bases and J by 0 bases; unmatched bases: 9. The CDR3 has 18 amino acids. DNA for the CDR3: TGCGCCAGCAGCCAAATCAGGGGGGGAGGTGCAACTAATGAAAAACTGTTTTTT. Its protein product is CASSQIRGGGATNEKLFF.

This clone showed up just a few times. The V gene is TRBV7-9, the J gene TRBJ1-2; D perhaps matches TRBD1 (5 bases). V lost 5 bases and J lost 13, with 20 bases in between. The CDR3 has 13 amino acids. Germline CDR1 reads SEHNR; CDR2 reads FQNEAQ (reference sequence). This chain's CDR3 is CASSTPGPQASTF. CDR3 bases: TGTGCCAGCAGCACACCGGGACCGCAAGCTTCCACCTTC.

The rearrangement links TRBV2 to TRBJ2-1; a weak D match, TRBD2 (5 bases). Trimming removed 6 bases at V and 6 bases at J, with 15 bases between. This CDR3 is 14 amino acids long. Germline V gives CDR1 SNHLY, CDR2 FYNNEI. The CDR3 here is CASRGSRGSNEQFF. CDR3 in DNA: TGTGCCAGCAGGGGTTCTCGCGGGTCCAATGAGCAGTTCTTC.

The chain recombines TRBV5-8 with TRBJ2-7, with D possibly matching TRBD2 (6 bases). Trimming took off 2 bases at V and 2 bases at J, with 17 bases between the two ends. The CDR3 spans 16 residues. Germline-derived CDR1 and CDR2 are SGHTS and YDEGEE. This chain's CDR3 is CASSLPGLGVPYEQYF. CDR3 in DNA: TGTGCCAGCAGCTTACCGGGACTCGGAGTCCCCTACGAGCAGTACTTC.

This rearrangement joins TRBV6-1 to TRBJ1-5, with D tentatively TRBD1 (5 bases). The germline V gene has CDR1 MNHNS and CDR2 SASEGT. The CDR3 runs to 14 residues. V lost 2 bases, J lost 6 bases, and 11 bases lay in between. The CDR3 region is CASSERGRGQPQHF. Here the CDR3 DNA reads TGTGCCAGCAGTGAAAGGGGAAGGGGTCAGCCCCAGCATTTT.

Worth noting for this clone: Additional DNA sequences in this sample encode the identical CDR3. For the CDR3, the DNA is TGTGCCAGCTCACCATCGACAGGGGGCTACGAGCAGTACTTC. Amino acid sequence: CASSPSTGGYEQYF. The gene calls are TRBV18 and TRBJ2-7; 9 bases match TRBD1. This CDR3 has 14 residues. The J segment lost 3 bases and the V segment lost 2 bases, leaving 2 bases of the junction unmatched. Germline V CDR1 and CDR2: KGHSH, LQKENI.

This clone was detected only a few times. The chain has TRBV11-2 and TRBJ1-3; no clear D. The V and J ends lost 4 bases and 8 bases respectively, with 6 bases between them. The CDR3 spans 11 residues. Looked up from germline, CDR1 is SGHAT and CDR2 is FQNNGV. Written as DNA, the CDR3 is TGTGCCAGCAGCTCCGTGGACACCATATATTTT. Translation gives CASSSVDTIYF.

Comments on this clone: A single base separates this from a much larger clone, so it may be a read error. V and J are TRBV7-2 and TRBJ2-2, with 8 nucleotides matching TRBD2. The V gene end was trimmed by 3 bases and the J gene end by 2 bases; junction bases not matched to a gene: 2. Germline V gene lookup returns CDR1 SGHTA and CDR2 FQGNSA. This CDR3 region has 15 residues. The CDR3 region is CASSLTSANTGELFF. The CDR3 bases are TGTGCCAGCAGCTTGACTAGCGCAAACACCGGGGAGCTGTTTTTT.

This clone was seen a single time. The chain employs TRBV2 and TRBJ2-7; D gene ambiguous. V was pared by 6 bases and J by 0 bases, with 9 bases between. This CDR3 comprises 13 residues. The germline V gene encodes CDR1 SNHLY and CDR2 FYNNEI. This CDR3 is CASSGESSYEQYF. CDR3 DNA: TGTGCCAGCAGCGGCGAGAGCTCCTACGAGCAGTACTTC.

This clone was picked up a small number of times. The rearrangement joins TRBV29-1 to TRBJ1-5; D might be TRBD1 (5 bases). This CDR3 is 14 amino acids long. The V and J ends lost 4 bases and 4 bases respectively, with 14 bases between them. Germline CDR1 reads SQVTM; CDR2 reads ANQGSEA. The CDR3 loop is CSVGETGPNQPQHF. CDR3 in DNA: TGCAGCGTTGGAGAAACAGGTCCTAATCAGCCCCAGCATTTT. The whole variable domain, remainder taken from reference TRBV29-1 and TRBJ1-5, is SAVISQKPSRDICQRGTSLTIQCQVDSQVTMMFWYRQQPGQSLTLIATANQGSEATYESGFVIDKFPISRPNLTFSTLTVSNMSPEDSSIYLCSVGETGPNQPQHFGDGTRLSIL.

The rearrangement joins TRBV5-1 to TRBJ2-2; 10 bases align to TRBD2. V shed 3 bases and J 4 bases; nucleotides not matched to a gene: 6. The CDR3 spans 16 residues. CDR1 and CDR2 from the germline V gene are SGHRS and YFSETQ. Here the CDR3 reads CASSYLAGEGTGELFF. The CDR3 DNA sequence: TGCGCCAGCAGCTACCTAGCGGGAGAGGGCACCGGGGAGCTGTTTTTT.